This record concerns one TCR beta chain sequence. What antigen it recognizes has not been identified. Base qualities are missing; no much larger clone stands one base away. Patients with autoimmune disease history or receiving systemic immunosuppression were excluded from the trial. Peripheral blood for TCR sequencing was drawn from every dose cohort at baseline, at cycle 4 day 1 and at cycle 7 day 1. Samples came from an open-label, multicenter, first-in-human phase I dose-escalation trial of ivuxolimab. Adults with locally advanced or metastatic melanoma, renal cell, hepatocellular, or head and neck squamous cell carcinoma were enrolled in the trial. CD4+ and CD8+ T cells were sorted separately from peripheral blood before TCR sequencing. Measured from the cysteine to the phenylalanine, the CDR3 is 16 residues long. Only CDR3 DNA is held: 48 bases, read in frame from base 1. Taken from the germline V gene, the CDR1 and CDR2 loops are KGHSH and LQKENI. V and J lose 2 bases and 0 bases, and a span of 10 bases separates them.

This entry belongs to a study of OX40 agonist ivuxolimab in advanced cancers. About the investigation overall: Ivuxolimab was a fully human IgG2 agonistic monoclonal antibody targeting the costimulatory receptor OX40 (CD134). Partial responses occurred in three dose-escalation patients: two with cutaneous melanoma and one with hepatocellular carcinoma. Of the roughly 53 patients in dose escalation, some 20 had hepatocellular carcinoma, approximately 15 had melanoma, 9 had renal cell carcinoma and 9 had head and neck cancer. A male proportion of 82.7% and a mean age of about 60 years, ranging from roughly 23 to 80, were recorded for the dose-escalation cohort. Peripheral TCRbeta sequencing was intended to test whether TCR sequence diversity was altered and clonal T-cell expansion was caused by ivuxolimab. Intravenous ivuxolimab was administered to patients every 2 weeks at six dose levels: 0.01, 0.1, 0.3, 1.5, 3 and 10 mg/kg. The paper reports the monotherapy dose-escalation portion (N of about 50 patients) of the phase I ivuxolimab trial. Patients were allowed to have had prior anti-PD-1, anti-PD-L1 or anti-CTLA-4 therapy, and about 40% of the dose-escalation patients had been treated with checkpoint inhibitors. The paper as a whole reports these results and caveats: After ivuxolimab, more expanded clones were found on average in CD8+ T cells than in CD4+ T cells. At doses of 0.1 to 3.0 mg/kg, clonal expansion of both CD4+ and CD8+ blood T cells was observed from baseline to week 6. Low levels of normalized T-cell clonal expansion were also seen in some patients who did not respond. In the 0.1-3.0 mg/kg groups, partial responders had among the lowest normalized peripheral clonal expansion, particularly in CD8+ T cells. The antigen specificity of the clonally expanded peripheral T cells was not determined.

Genomic DNA was isolated from the sorted cells so that the TCRbeta CDR3 region could be sequenced. TCRbeta CDR3 regions were sequenced using the immunoSEQ Assay. TCRdb obtained this table from immuneACCESS and retained in-frame rearrangements with V and J assigned. These tables miss some clones; where compared with another copy, unresolved V genes account for less than half of the shortfall, and the remainder is unexplained. The table for this sample lists 40,000 to 50,000 clones; around nine tenths of them were counted only once. About a third of the sample lies in the top ten. This sequence originates from an adult with an advanced solid tumor such as melanoma, head and neck, liver or kidney cancer. This material consisted of CD4+ or CD8+ T cells sorted from blood, taken in a trial of the OX40 agonist ivuxolimab. The V and J segments used are TRBV18 and TRBJ2-2, and perhaps TRBD2 as D gene, on 5 matching bases. The DNA sequence reads TGTGCCAGCTCACCAAGGAATAGCGCGAACACCGGGGAGCTGTTTTTT. The resulting protein is CASSPRNSANTGELFF.